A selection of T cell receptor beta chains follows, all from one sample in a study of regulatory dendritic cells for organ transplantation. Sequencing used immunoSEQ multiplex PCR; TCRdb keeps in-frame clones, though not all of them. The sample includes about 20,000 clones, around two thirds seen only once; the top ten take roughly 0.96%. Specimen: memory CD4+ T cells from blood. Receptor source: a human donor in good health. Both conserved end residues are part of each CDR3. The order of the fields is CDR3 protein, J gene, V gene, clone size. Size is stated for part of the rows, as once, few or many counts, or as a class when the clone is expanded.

CDR3 protein: CASGIGGLSYEQYF
J gene: TRBJ2-7
V gene: TRBV11-3
clone size: NA

CDR3 protein: CASGLKLEDAAYNEQFF
J gene: TRBJ2-1
V gene: TRBV11-1
clone size: NA

CDR3 protein: CASSVGWRDSNTEAFF
J gene: TRBJ1-1
V gene: TRBV5-5
clone size: NA

CDR3 protein: CASSLGGLERGLGYGYTF
J gene: TRBJ1-2
V gene: TRBV7-2
clone size: NA

CDR3 protein: CASSPQSRGFYNEQFF
J gene: TRBJ2-1
V gene: TRBV5-1
clone size: NA

CDR3 protein: CASRGQVNQPQHF
J gene: TRBJ1-5
V gene: TRBV2
clone size: few

CDR3 protein: CASSGPRGTGNTIYF
J gene: TRBJ1-3
V gene: TRBV6-1
clone size: once

CDR3 protein: CASSPSDGQSYGYTF
J gene: TRBJ1-2
V gene: TRBV18
clone size: few

CDR3 protein: CASSQGTGSVYGYTF
J gene: TRBJ1-2
V gene: TRBV4-3
clone size: NA

CDR3 protein: CASSRTRDNEQFF
J gene: TRBJ2-1
V gene: TRBV5-8
clone size: NA

CDR3 protein: CASSRSDRGRGAFF
J gene: TRBJ1-1
V gene: TRBV7-9
clone size: NA

CDR3 protein: CASSLAGTDYTEAFF
J gene: TRBJ1-1
V gene: TRBV5-1
clone size: NA

CDR3 protein: CASSPFNEQFF
J gene: TRBJ2-1
V gene: TRBV11-2
clone size: NA

CDR3 protein: CASSLAAQGDYGYTF
J gene: TRBJ1-2
V gene: TRBV5-1
clone size: NA

CDR3 protein: CAITQGQGAIYGYTF
J gene: TRBJ1-2
V gene: TRBV10-3
clone size: NA